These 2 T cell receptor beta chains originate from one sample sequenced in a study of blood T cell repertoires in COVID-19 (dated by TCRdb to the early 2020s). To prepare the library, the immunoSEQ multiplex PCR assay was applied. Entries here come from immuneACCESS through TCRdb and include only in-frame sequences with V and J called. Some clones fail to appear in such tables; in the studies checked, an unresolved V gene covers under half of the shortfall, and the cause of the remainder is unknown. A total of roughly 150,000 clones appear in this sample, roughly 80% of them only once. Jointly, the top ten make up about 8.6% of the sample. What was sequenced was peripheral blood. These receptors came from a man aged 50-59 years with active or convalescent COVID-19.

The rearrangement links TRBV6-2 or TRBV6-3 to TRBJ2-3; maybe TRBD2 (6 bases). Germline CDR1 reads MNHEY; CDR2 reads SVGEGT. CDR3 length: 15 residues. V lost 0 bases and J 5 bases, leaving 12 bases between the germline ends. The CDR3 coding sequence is TGTGCCAGCAGTTACTCGGGGGGAGAGGGAGATACGCAGTATTTT. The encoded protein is CASSYSGGEGDTQYF.

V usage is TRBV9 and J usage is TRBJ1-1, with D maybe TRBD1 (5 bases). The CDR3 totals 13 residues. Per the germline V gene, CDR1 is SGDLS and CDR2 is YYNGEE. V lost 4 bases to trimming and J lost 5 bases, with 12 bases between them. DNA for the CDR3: TGTGCCAGCAGCTTGGCAGGGAGGACTGAAGCTTTCTTT. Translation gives CASSLAGRTEAFF.